The 21 T cell receptor beta chains below all came from one sample that was sequenced in a study of early T cells in non-severe SARS-CoV-2 infection. TCRdb fed the 5' RACE reads into MiXCR, producing one record per CDR3 protein. The repertoire holds roughly 100,000 distinct CDR3 sequences, with under 15% as singletons. The sample taken for sequencing was whole blood. Receptors were obtained from an adult who was a healthcare worker with PCR-confirmed SARS-CoV-2 infection or an uninfected control (not recorded which).

This clonotype showed up many times. The rearrangement links TRBV29-1 to TRBJ1-1; weak D call: TRBD1 (6 bases). CDR3 length: 13 amino acids. V was trimmed by 7 bases and J by 0 bases, leaving 12 bases between them. Germline V lookup: CDR1 SQVTM, CDR2 ANQGSEA. The CDR3 DNA reads as TGCAGCGCCTGGGGGGGCATGAACACTGAAGCTTTCTTT. Amino acids: CSAWGGMNTEAFF.

The genes are TRBV3-1 and TRBJ2-4, with D perhaps matching TRBD1 or TRBD2 (5 bases each). The CDR3 sequence is 15 residues long. Germline V gene sequence: CDR1 LGHDT, CDR2 YNNKEL (reference sequence). The V and J ends lost 0 bases and 6 bases respectively, with 12 bases between them. The CDR3, as DNA: TGTGCCAGCAGCCAAGAAAGGGCTGGGGGAAACATTCAGTACTTC. It translates to CASSQERAGGNIQYF. The whole variable domain, filled in from reference TRBV3-1 and TRBJ2-4, reads DTAVSQTPKYLVTQMGNDKSIKCEQNLGHDTMYWYKQDSKKFLKIMFSYNNKELIINETVPNRFSPKSPDKAHLNLHINSLELGDSAVYFCASSQERAGGNIQYFGAGTRLSVL.

The sample holds many counts of this clonotype. The J gene is TRBJ2-3, the V gene TRBV12-3 or TRBV12-4; 7 bases fit TRBD1. The CDR3 has 15 residues. V was pared by 6 bases and J by 3 bases, with 9 bases of the junction left unmatched. The CDR3 reads CASSQTGFSTDTQYF. The CDR3 region has the DNA TGTGCCAGCAGCCAGACAGGGTTTAGTACAGATACGCAGTATTTT.

The chain uses TRBV5-1 and TRBJ1-1; 8 nucleotides line up with TRBD1. After removal of 2 bases from V and 3 bases from J, the junction contained 3 bases not matched to a gene. The CDR3 is made up of 14 amino acids. Germline V gives CDR1 SGHRS, CDR2 YFSETQ. The CDR3 DNA sequence: TGCGCCAGCAGCTTCTCGGACAGGGACACTGAAGCTTTCTTT. Its translation is CASSFSDRDTEAFF.

This clonotype showed up just a few times. The genes are TRBV29-1 and TRBJ2-3; 10 bases match TRBD2. Unmatched junction bases numbered 9, after V lost 4 bases and J lost 2 bases. The CDR3 length is 16 residues. Germline CDR1 is SQVTM and CDR2 is ANQGSEA. The CDR3 loop reads CSVGGRAGGDTDTQYF. CDR3 DNA: TGCAGCGTTGGAGGGAGAGCGGGGGGGGACACAGATACGCAGTATTTT.

V usage is TRBV5-4 and J usage is TRBJ2-7; 7 bases fit TRBD2. This CDR3 is 16 amino acids long. The V gene end was trimmed by 3 bases and the J gene end by 6 bases; junction bases not matched to a gene: 15. Per germline, CDR1 SGHNT and CDR2 YYREEE (reference sequence). The CDR3 nucleotides are TGTGCCAGCAGCTCACCCGGGACTACACATCCATCCGAGCAGTACTTC. As protein: CASSSPGTTHPSEQYF.

The chain is built from TRBV28 and TRBJ2-7; D is uncertain. Germline V gene sequence: CDR1 MDHEN, CDR2 SYDVKM. Trimming shortened V by 2 bases and J by 2 bases, and 7 bases separated the two germline ends. The CDR3 is made up of 13 amino acids. This chain's CDR3 is CASSLGSPYEQYF. The CDR3 nucleotides read TGTGCCAGCAGTTTAGGGTCCCCCTACGAGCAGTACTTC.

This clonotype occurred many times. The chain combines TRBV19 with TRBJ2-1; TRBD1 agrees at 9 bases. The length of the CDR3 is 14 residues. Germline V lookup: CDR1 LNHDA, CDR2 SQIVND (reference sequence). V shed 6 bases, J shed 6 bases, and the junction held 6 bases outside the gene matches. CDR3 in DNA: TGTGCCAGTAGCGGACAGGGGACAATCAATGAGCAGTTCTTC. This codes for CASSGQGTINEQFF.

This clonotype has ten or more counts. This chain uses TRBV29-1 with TRBJ2-2; D remains ambiguous. Germline CDR1 reads SQVTM; CDR2 reads ANQGSEA. The CDR3 consists of 13 residues. V was cut by 7 bases and J by 5 bases, with 14 bases left in between. DNA for the CDR3: TGCAGCGCGCGCTCTACAGAGACCGGGGAGCTGTTTTTT. Its translation: CSARSTETGELFF.

This clonotype was recorded many times. The V and J genes are TRBV6-1 and TRBJ1-6, with 7 bases matching TRBD1. Germline loops: CDR1 MNHNS, CDR2 SASEGT. This CDR3 comprises 15 residues. V shed 1 base, J shed 9 bases, and the junction held 6 bases outside the gene matches. The DNA of the CDR3 is TGTGCCAGCAGTGAAGTTCGACAGGGAGGTTCACCCCTCCACTTT. Amino acid sequence: CASSEVRQGGSPLHF.

The V gene is TRBV28, the J gene TRBJ1-1; D gene unclear. CDR1 is MDHEN, CDR2 SYDVKM, per germline. CDR3 length equals 13 residues. The V end was cut by 3 bases, the J end by 2 bases, with 7 bases between. The CDR3 loop reads CASSLILNTEAFF. For the CDR3, the DNA is TGTGCCAGCAGTTTGATCTTAAACACTGAAGCTTTCTTT.

This clonotype was counted at least ten times. The chain carries TRBV20-1 and TRBJ1-1, with D perhaps matching TRBD1 (6 bases). From germline, CDR1 is DFQATT and CDR2 SNEGSKA (reference sequence). The CDR3 covers 12 residues. Trimming removed 4 bases from V and 6 bases from J, with 12 bases in between. The CDR3 DNA sequence: TGCAGTGCTACGCCCCGGGGGCCTGAAGCTTTCTTT. Encoded protein: CSATPRGPEAFF.

J is TRBJ1-6 and V is TRBV20-1, with a weak D call TRBD1 (5 bases). Germline-derived CDR1 and CDR2 are DFQATT and SNEGSKA (reference sequence). The CDR3 loop spans 15 amino acids. V lost 3 bases and J 2 bases, leaving 11 bases between the germline ends. In DNA, the CDR3 is TGCAGTGCTAGGAGAGACAGTACCTATAATTCACCCCTCCACTTT. This translates into CSARRDSTYNSPLHF.

Many counts were recorded for this clonotype. The V call is TRBV4-2, the J call TRBJ1-4, with 7 bases lining up with TRBD1. With V trimmed by 1 base and J by 5 bases, 4 bases remained unmatched. The CDR3 is 15 residues long. Germline V CDR1 and CDR2: LGHNA, YNFKEQ. The CDR3: CASSQGTGPNEKLFF. The DNA of the CDR3 is TGTGCCAGCAGCCAAGGGACAGGTCCCAATGAAAAACTGTTTTTT.

This clonotype was seen more than once but under ten times. The chain combines TRBV28 with TRBJ2-3, with D possibly being TRBD1 (5 bases). The CDR3 totals 14 residues. Germline CDR1 reads MDHEN; CDR2 reads SYDVKM. Trimming shortened V by 2 bases and J by 7 bases, and 13 bases separated the two germline ends. The CDR3 bases are TGTGCCAGCAGTTTAAGCCAGGGAAGACATACGCAGTATTTT. Translated: CASSLSQGRHTQYF.

This rearrangement joins TRBV20-1 to TRBJ2-1, with D unclear. Trimming removed 5 bases from V and 0 bases from J, with 14 bases in between. Germline CDR1 is DFQATT and CDR2 is SNEGSKA (reference sequence). This CDR3 contains 15 residues. The CDR3 reads CSAPGRRSSYNEQFF. The CDR3, as DNA: TGCAGTGCTCCCGGACGGAGAAGCTCCTACAATGAGCAGTTCTTC.

V usage is TRBV20-1 and J usage is TRBJ1-1, with unresolved D. CDR3 length equals 12 residues. Germline values: CDR1 DFQATT, CDR2 SNEGSKA (reference sequence). Trimming stripped 3 bases from V and 7 bases from J, with 12 bases between. CDR3 DNA: TGCAGTGCTAGTTCCGGACTCTTTGAAGCTTTCTTT. Its protein is CSASSGLFEAFF.

This clonotype was observed at least ten times. The gene calls are TRBV2 and TRBJ1-1; no firm D call. The CDR3 is made up of 12 amino acids. Germline-derived CDR1 and CDR2 are SNHLY and FYNNEI. V was shortened by 5 bases and J by 6 bases, with 10 bases between the two germline ends. The CDR3 protein is CASSWRDPEAFF. The CDR3 region has the DNA TGTGCCAGCAGTTGGAGGGATCCTGAAGCTTTCTTT.

This clonotype was detected only a few times. The rearrangement uses TRBV19 and TRBJ2-4; D may be TRBD1 or TRBD2 (5 bases each). Germline CDR1 reads LNHDA; CDR2 reads SQIVND (reference sequence). The CDR3 has 13 residues. V lost 8 bases and J 3 bases, leaving 11 bases between the germline ends. CDR3 protein: CASSRESKNIQYF. In nucleotides, the CDR3 is TGTGCCAGTTCCAGGGAGAGCAAAAACATTCAGTACTTC.

This clonotype is judged medium-sized (0.01 to 0.1%). V gene TRBV6-6 combines with J gene TRBJ1-1; the match to TRBD1 covers 7 bases. Germline CDR1 MNHNY, CDR2 SVGAGI (reference sequence). V lost 2 bases to trimming and J lost 5 bases; unmatched junction nucleotides: 8. The CDR3 spans 15 residues. CDR3 in DNA: TGTGCCAGCAGTTACACATTACAGGGGCGGACTGAAGCTTTCTTT. Translation gives CASSYTLQGRTEAFF.

The CDR3 reads CASSYSGQVGNEQFF. The CDR3, as DNA: TGTGCCAGCAGTTACTCGGGTCAGGTCGGGAATGAGCAGTTCTTC. The J gene is TRBJ2-1, the V gene TRBV6-2 or TRBV6-3; no clear D gene. Germline values: CDR1 MNHEY, CDR2 SVGEGT. V shed 0 bases and J shed 7 bases, with 13 bases lying between them. The CDR3 sequence is 15 residues long.